This T cell receptor (beta chain) was recovered during a study of T cell responses to AZD1222 COVID-19 vaccine. Study observations and caveats: Two AZD1222 administrations were followed by greater Spike-specific TCR breadth and depth.

With regard to this clone: Its antigen is undetermined.

Assay: immunoSEQ multiplex PCR; the TCRdb copy retains only in-frame clones and omits some. The sample carries fewer than 120,000 clones, 81% recorded once. The CDR3 extends over 19 amino acids. This TCR was recovered from an adult in good health. The sample in question was peripheral blood, obtained on day 0 of AZD1222 vaccination. The rearrangement links TRBV21-1 to TRBJ2-7; the tabulated D call, TRBD2, remains unverified against the DNA. TRBV21-1 is termed a pseudogene. CDR3 sequence reads: CASSHRGETSGRTSYEQYF. In nucleotides, the CDR3 is TGTGCCAGCAGCCACCGGGGGGAGACTAGCGGGAGGACCTCCTACGAGCAGTACTTC.